This TCR beta chain was recovered during a study of blood T cell repertoires in COVID-19. Study in general: Researchers got acute and convalescent COVID-19 samples from the United States, Italy and Spain. Nucleic acid was either cDNA or gDNA, and it came from T cells, B-cell-depleted T cells, or PBMCs.

In the original workflow: Nucleated cell number was recorded as an estimate derived from reference gene primer amplification. The table came from immunoSEQ multiplex PCR; TCRdb's copy has only in-frame clones and leaves some out. The D gene and trimming were derived from the DNA, and the V and J assignments and clone size from that table. Among about 85,000 clones listed, around 89% were seen once. The ends were cut back, 4 bases at V and 5 bases at J, with 10 bases in the middle. Per the germline V gene, CDR1 is LGHNA and CDR2 is YSLEER. The CDR3 has 13 residues. This sequence was found in a woman older than 75 with active or convalescent COVID-19. The source material was peripheral blood. The V call is TRBV4-3, the J call TRBJ2-3; tentative D call: TRBD2 (5 bases). The CDR3: CASSRAEGDTQYF. The CDR3 DNA reads TGCGCCAGCAGCCGCGCCGAGGGAGATACGCAGTATTTT.